Below, 9 T cell receptor beta chains from the same sample are listed, as sequenced in a study of T cells after yellow fever vaccination (dated by TCRdb to between 2017 and 2020). The sample's treatment or condition, from its label and the paper: live attenuated yellow fever vaccine strain. Libraries were prepared through 5' RACE. Sequenced on an Illumina NovaSeq 6000. TCRdb reprocessed the public reads (quality trimming at Q25 with fastp, clone calling with MiXCR) and kept in-frame beta chains. Rows are unified per CDR3 protein, each entry keeping the most common DNA and genes. This sample lists about 220,000 distinct CDR3 sequences; 3% to 3.5% were detected once. Clones ranked in the top ten supply around 3% of the sample. The source was CD4+ T cells sorted from PBMCs, collected 10 days after the yellow fever booster vaccination. The receptor source for this set is a man aged 18 to 35 who received the YFV17D yellow fever vaccine.

This clonotype was detected a few times. V gene TRBV20-1 combines with J gene TRBJ1-2; D unclear. Germline values: CDR1 DFQATT, CDR2 SNEGSKA (reference sequence). Trimming removed 2 bases from V and 2 bases from J, with 9 bases in between. The CDR3 is 13 residues long. CDR3 DNA: TGCAGTGCTAGACCCTATATGAACTATGGCTACACCTTC. It translates to CSARPYMNYGYTF.

The chain combines TRBV2 with TRBJ2-2; no reliable D call. The CDR3 consists of 12 residues. CDR1 and CDR2 from the germline V gene are SNHLY and FYNNEI. Trimming removed 10 bases from V and 3 bases from J, with 9 bases in between. For the CDR3, the DNA is TGTGCCAACCAACGGGACACCGGGGAGCTGTTTTTT. Translating it yields CANQRDTGELFF.

This clonotype was picked up many times. J is TRBJ1-2 and V is TRBV5-1; D uncertain. There are 13 residues in the CDR3. V gave up 4 bases and J gave up 4 bases, with 11 bases separating them. Germline V gene data show CDR1 as SGHRS and CDR2 as YFSETQ. For the CDR3, the DNA is TGCGCCAGCAGCGGGGATTCGGGCTATGGCTACACCTTC. Its protein is CASSGDSGYGYTF. Using reference TRBV5-1 and TRBJ1-2 for the parts outside the CDR3, the full variable domain is KAGVTQTPRYLIKTRGQQVTLSCSPISGHRSVSWYQQTPGQGLQFLFEYFSETQRNKGNFPGRFSGRQFSNSRSEMNVSTLELGDSALYLCASSGDSGYGYTFGSGTRLTVV.

The chain is built from TRBV5-4 and TRBJ1-6; D perhaps matches TRBD1 (5 bases). CDR1 and CDR2 from the germline V gene are SGHNT and YYREEE (reference sequence). The CDR3 has 16 amino acids. With 7 bases removed from V and 7 bases from J, the gap between germline ends came to 21 bases. CDR3: CASGLIGTGPNSPLHF. The CDR3 DNA follows: TGTGCCAGCGGGCTTATAGGGACGGGGCCGAATTCACCCCTCCACTTT.

V usage is TRBV28 and J usage is TRBJ1-6, with D perhaps matching TRBD1 (5 bases). V lost 4 bases to trimming and J lost 10 bases, with 11 bases between them. CDR1 and CDR2 (germline): MDHEN, SYDVKM. The CDR3 loop spans 13 amino acids. CDR3 nucleotides: TGTGCCAGCAGTTGGGACTACAGATCACCCCTCCACTTT. It is translated as CASSWDYRSPLHF.

The table lists this clonotype with a few counts. The V call is TRBV20-1, the J call TRBJ2-5; D not resolved. V was pared by 7 bases and J by 2 bases, with 14 bases between. The CDR3 has 13 amino acids. Germline loops: CDR1 DFQATT, CDR2 SNEGSKA (reference sequence). The CDR3 loop is CSVRAGPQETQYF. DNA for the CDR3: TGCAGTGTTCGGGCAGGACCACAAGAGACCCAGTACTTC.

This clonotype occurred many times. V usage is TRBV5-1 and J usage is TRBJ2-3, with unresolved D. V lost 2 bases to trimming and J lost 3 bases, with 13 bases between them. The CDR3 is 15 residues long. The germline V gene encodes CDR1 SGHRS and CDR2 YFSETQ. CDR3 sequence: CASSLGVGLTDTQYF. CDR3 in DNA: TGCGCCAGCAGCTTAGGAGTCGGTTTGACAGATACGCAGTATTTT. Based on the CDR3 plus reference TRBV5-1 and TRBJ2-3, the full variable domain is KAGVTQTPRYLIKTRGQQVTLSCSPISGHRSVSWYQQTPGQGLQFLFEYFSETQRNKGNFPGRFSGRQFSNSRSEMNVSTLELGDSALYLCASSLGVGLTDTQYFGPGTRLTVL.

This clonotype was observed a few times. CDR3 sequence reads: CASSSSPGLNTEAFF. DNA for the CDR3: TGTGCCAGCAGTAGTTCACCGGGATTGAACACTGAAGCTTTCTTT. The chain combines TRBV6-6 with TRBJ1-1; D gene unclear. The germline V gene encodes CDR1 MNHNY and CDR2 SVGAGI (reference sequence). CDR3 length: 15 residues. Trimming removed 5 bases from V and 0 bases from J, with 13 bases in between.

This clonotype has just a few counts. The chain has TRBV7-6 and TRBJ2-3, with D perhaps TRBD2 (6 bases). Germline CDR1 is SGHVS and CDR2 is FNYEAQ. This CDR3 contains 14 residues. V was clipped by 3 bases and J by 8 bases, with 15 bases between them. The CDR3 is CASSFTGTQVTQYF. CDR3 bases: TGTGCCAGCAGCTTTACCGGGACTCAAGTTACGCAGTATTTT.